The clone carrying this TCR beta chain was seen just once. This CDR3 spans 18 amino acids. The junction had 7 bases not matched to a gene; V was cut back by 1 base and J by 0 bases. Looked up from germline, CDR1 is SGHTA and CDR2 is FQGNSA. Sequencing used immunoSEQ multiplex PCR; TCRdb keeps in-frame clones, though not all of them. Here the sample spans 95,000 to 100,000 clones, 85% being singletons. The sample belongs to a study of blood T cell repertoires in COVID-19. Study summary: In each case, the material was cDNA or gDNA derived from T cells, B-cell-depleted T cells, or PBMCs.

The rearrangement uses TRBV7-2 and TRBJ2-7; the match to TRBD2 covers 12 bases. Material for sequencing was peripheral blood. The sequence derives from a woman between 65 and 79 years old with active or convalescent COVID-19. CDR3 protein: CASSLELAGGRSSYEQYF. In DNA, the CDR3 is TGTGCCAGCAGCTTAGAACTAGCGGGAGGTCGGAGCTCCTACGAGCAGTACTTC.